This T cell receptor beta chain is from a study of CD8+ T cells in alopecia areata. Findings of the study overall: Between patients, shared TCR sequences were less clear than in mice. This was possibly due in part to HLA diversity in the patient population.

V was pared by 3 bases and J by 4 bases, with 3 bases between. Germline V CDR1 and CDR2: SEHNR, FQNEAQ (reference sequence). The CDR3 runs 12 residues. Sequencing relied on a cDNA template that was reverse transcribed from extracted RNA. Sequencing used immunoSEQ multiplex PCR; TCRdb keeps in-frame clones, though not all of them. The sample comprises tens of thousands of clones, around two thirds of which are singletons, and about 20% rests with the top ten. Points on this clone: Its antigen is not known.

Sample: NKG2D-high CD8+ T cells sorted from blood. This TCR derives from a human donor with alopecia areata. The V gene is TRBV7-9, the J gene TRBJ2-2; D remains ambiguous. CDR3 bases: TGTGCCAGCAGCTTTAGCACCGGGGAGCTGTTTTTT. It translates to CASSFSTGELFF.